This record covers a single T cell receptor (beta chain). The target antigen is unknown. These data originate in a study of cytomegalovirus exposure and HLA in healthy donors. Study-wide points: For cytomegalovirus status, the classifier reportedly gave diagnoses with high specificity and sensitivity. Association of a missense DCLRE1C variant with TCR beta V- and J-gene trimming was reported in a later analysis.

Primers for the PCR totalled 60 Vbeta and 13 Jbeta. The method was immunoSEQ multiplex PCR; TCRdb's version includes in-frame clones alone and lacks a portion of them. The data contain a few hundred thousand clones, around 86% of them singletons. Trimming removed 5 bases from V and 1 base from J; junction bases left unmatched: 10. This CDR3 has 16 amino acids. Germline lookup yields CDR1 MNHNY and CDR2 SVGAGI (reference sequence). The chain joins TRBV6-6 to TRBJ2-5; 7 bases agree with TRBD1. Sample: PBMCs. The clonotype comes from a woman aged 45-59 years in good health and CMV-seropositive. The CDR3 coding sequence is TGTGCCAGCAGTCGTAGACAGGGTACTCTCCAAGAGACCCAGTACTTC. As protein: CASSRRQGTLQETQYF.